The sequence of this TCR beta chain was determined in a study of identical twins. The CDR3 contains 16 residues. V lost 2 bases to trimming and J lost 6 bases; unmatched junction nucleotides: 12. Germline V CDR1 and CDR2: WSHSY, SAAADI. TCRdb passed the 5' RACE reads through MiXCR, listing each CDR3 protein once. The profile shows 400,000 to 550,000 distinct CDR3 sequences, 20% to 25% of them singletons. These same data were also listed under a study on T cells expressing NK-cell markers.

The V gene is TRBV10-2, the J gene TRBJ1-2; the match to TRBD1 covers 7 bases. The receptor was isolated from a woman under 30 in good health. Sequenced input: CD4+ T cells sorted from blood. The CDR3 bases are TGCGCCAGCAGTGAGGGTAGGGTGGGACAGAAGGATGGCTACACCTTC. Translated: CASSEGRVGQKDGYTF.